The 19 T cell receptor beta chains listed next were all sequenced from one sample in a study of beta chain features in type 1 diabetes. Sequencing targeted expressed TCRB transcripts, as all isolated RNA had been reverse transcribed. The method was immunoSEQ multiplex PCR; TCRdb's version includes in-frame clones alone and lacks a portion of them. This sample has about 900,000 clones, with roughly 17% found just once. The sample comprised naive CD4+ T cells from blood. The receptors were sampled from a woman between 18 and 29 years old in good health.

With respect to this clone: Other DNA sequences of this sample code for an identical CDR3. The J gene is TRBJ1-5, the V gene TRBV7-2, with D tentatively TRBD1 (5 bases). Trimming removed 1 base at V and 0 bases at J, with 10 bases between. From germline, CDR1 is SGHTA and CDR2 FQGNSA. The CDR3 has 16 amino acids. The CDR3 here is CASSLVGGYSNQPQHF. For the CDR3, the DNA is TGTGCCAGCAGCTTAGTTGGGGGGTATAGCAATCAGCCCCAGCATTTT.

Regarding this clone: Other DNA sequences in the sample encode the same CDR3. CDR3 coding DNA: TGTGCCAGCAGCTTAGCGGGAGTCCACGAGCAGTACTTC. This translates into CASSLAGVHEQYF. The chain combines TRBV5-4 with TRBJ2-7, with 8 bases identical to TRBD2. Germline V gene data show CDR1 as SGHNT and CDR2 as YYREEE (reference sequence). V shed 2 bases and J 5 bases; nucleotides not matched to a gene: 3. The CDR3 contains 13 residues.

This clone was seen more than once but under ten times. Relative to the germline gene, one junction end is altered; a read error may explain this. The chain combines TRBV2 with TRBJ2-4; 7 bases line up with TRBD2. Germline CDR1 is SNHLY and CDR2 is FYNNEI. The CDR3 length is 15 residues. The CDR3 DNA reads as TGTGCCAGCAGTGAAGGCACCCGCGGGGGAAACTTTCAGTACTTC. Translation gives CASSEGTRGGNFQYF.

V usage is TRBV7-9 and J usage is TRBJ1-4; 7 bases map to TRBD1. The trim removed 4 bases at V and 7 bases at J, leaving 9 bases unmatched. The germline V gene has CDR1 SEHNR and CDR2 FQNEAQ (reference sequence). This CDR3 is built from 15 residues. CDR3: CASSYEGARSEKLFF. DNA for the CDR3: TGTGCCAGCAGCTACGAGGGGGCGCGTTCTGAAAAACTGTTTTTT.

This clone has a handful of counts. The rearrangement joins TRBV6-1 to TRBJ1-1; D is possibly TRBD1 (5 bases). V dropped 5 bases and J dropped 1 base, with 8 bases sitting between them. In germline, CDR1 is MNHNS, CDR2 SASEGT. The CDR3 totals 13 residues. CDR3: CASSLQGNTEAFF. In DNA form, the CDR3 reads TGTGCCAGCAGTCTTCAGGGGAACACTGAAGCTTTCTTT.

This chain joins TRBV11-1 and TRBJ2-5; 9 nucleotides agree with TRBD2. The CDR3 length is 14 residues. Germline trimming cut 6 bases from V and 3 bases from J; bases unmatched to any gene: 5. CDR1 is SGHAT, CDR2 FQDESV, per germline (reference sequence). The DNA of the CDR3 is TGTGCCAGCAGTTCACGACTAGCGGAAGAGACCCAGTACTTC. It encodes CASSSRLAEETQYF.

This clone showed up just a few times. The chain links TRBV6-6 to TRBJ2-3; D may be TRBD1 or TRBD2 (5 bases each). This CDR3 has 14 residues. Per the germline V gene, CDR1 is MNHNY and CDR2 is SVGAGI (reference sequence). Trimming removed 6 bases from V and 2 bases from J, with 12 bases in between. This CDR3 reads CASRPTGTTDTQYF. CDR3 nucleotide sequence: TGTGCCAGCAGGCCCACCGGGACCACAGATACGCAGTATTTT.

This clone was counted a single time. This rearrangement joins TRBV7-2 to TRBJ2-7, with D uncertain. The germline CDR1 and CDR2 sequences are SGHTA and FQGNSA. The CDR3 runs 13 residues. V dropped 3 bases and J dropped 2 bases, with 8 bases sitting between them. The CDR3 DNA sequence: TGTGCCAGCAGCTTCCAGACCACCTACGAGCAGTACTTC. Its protein is CASSFQTTYEQYF.

The chain couples TRBV7-2 to TRBJ2-4, with D perhaps TRBD1 (5 bases). The CDR3 has 13 amino acids. The germline V and J ends were trimmed by 5 bases and 4 bases, with 9 bases remaining between them. Germline lookup yields CDR1 SGHTA and CDR2 FQGNSA. CDR3 protein: CASSGRQKNIQYF. CDR3 in DNA: TGTGCCAGCAGCGGGCGACAGAAAAACATTCAGTACTTC.

J is TRBJ2-7 and V is TRBV6-5; weak D call: TRBD1 (5 bases). The CDR3 is 14 amino acids. Germline CDR1 MNHEY, CDR2 SVGAGI. V was pared by 0 bases and J by 3 bases, with 9 bases between. The CDR3: CASSYSRQRYEQYF. CDR3 in DNA: TGTGCCAGCAGTTACTCTCGACAGCGCTACGAGCAGTACTTC.

Turning to this clone: This CDR3 is also generated by other DNA sequences in the sample. This chain joins TRBV27 and TRBJ2-7; D may be TRBD1 or TRBD2 (5 bases each). This CDR3 comprises 14 residues. Germline CDR1 and CDR2: MNHEY and SMNVEV (reference sequence). Between the trimmed V and J ends, which lost 5 bases and 1 base, there was a span of 12 bases. The CDR3 loop is CASSREGPSYEQYF. The CDR3 DNA is TGTGCCAGCAGTCGCGAGGGACCGTCCTACGAGCAGTACTTC.

The chain uses TRBV6-6 and TRBJ2-3, with 9 bases aligning to TRBD2. This CDR3 comprises 16 residues. V lost 8 bases to trimming and J lost 2 bases; unmatched junction nucleotides: 11. CDR1 is MNHNY, CDR2 SVGAGI, per germline (reference sequence). The CDR3 sequence: CASGRLAAFSTDTQYF. CDR3 DNA sequence: TGTGCCAGCGGTAGACTAGCGGCTTTTTCCACAGATACGCAGTATTTT.

The chain has TRBV2 and TRBJ2-5; 7 nucleotides match TRBD1. This CDR3 is 13 amino acids long. Germline lookup yields CDR1 SNHLY and CDR2 FYNNEI. V lost 8 bases to trimming and J lost 5 bases; unmatched junction nucleotides: 8. The CDR3 is CASGLQGGETQYF. The DNA of the CDR3 is TGTGCCAGCGGGTTGCAAGGGGGCGAGACCCAGTACTTC.

J is TRBJ2-2 and V is TRBV5-4; unclear D gene. Between the trimmed V and J ends, which lost 4 bases and 4 bases, there was a span of 17 bases. This CDR3 is built from 16 residues. Germline assignment: CDR1 SGHNT and CDR2 YYREEE (reference sequence). The CDR3 region has the DNA TGTGCCAGCAGCCCCTCCGCGCGGCGACCCACCGGGGAGCTGTTTTTT. It specifies CASSPSARRPTGELFF.

Only a few counts were recorded for this clone. The sample has other DNA sequences that encode this CDR3 too. The V gene is TRBV18, the J gene TRBJ2-3; 13 bases map to TRBD2. The CDR3 runs to 15 residues. J gave up 3 bases and V 5 bases, and 2 bases lay outside the gene matches. The germline CDR1 and CDR2 sequences are KGHSH and LQKENI. In nucleotides, the CDR3 is TGTGCCAGCTCAAGGACTAGCGGGAGTACAGATACGCAGTATTTT. Protein: CASSRTSGSTDTQYF.

V and J are TRBV6-5 and TRBJ1-2, with D perhaps matching TRBD1 (5 bases). This CDR3 has 14 amino acids. Trimming pared 2 bases from V and 8 bases from J, leaving 15 bases between. Germline V gene lookup returns CDR1 MNHEY and CDR2 SVGAGI. The CDR3 DNA sequence: TGTGCCAGCAGTTACAACGGCAGGGATGGCGGCTACACCTTC. Amino acids: CASSYNGRDGGYTF.

This clone was recorded a few times. V and J are TRBV10-3 and TRBJ2-7; D is uncertain. There are 13 residues in the CDR3. V gave up 6 bases and J gave up 0 bases, with 9 bases separating them. The germline CDR1 and CDR2 sequences are ENHRY and SYGVKD. In nucleotides, the CDR3 is TGTGCCATCAGCCGACGGAGCTCCTACGAGCAGTACTTC. The encoded protein is CAISRRSSYEQYF.

This clone was counted a few times. The chain links TRBV11-1 to TRBJ2-7, with 7 bases identical to TRBD1. The CDR3 has 14 amino acids. Per germline, CDR1 SGHAT and CDR2 FQDESV (reference sequence). Trimming cost V 1 base and J 2 bases; bases outside gene matches: 2. CDR3 in DNA: TGTGCCAGCAGCTTAGGACAGGGAACCTACGAGCAGTACTTC. Translating gives CASSLGQGTYEQYF. The whole variable domain, remainder taken from reference TRBV11-1 and TRBJ2-7, is EAEVAQSPRYKITEKSQAVAFWCDPISGHATLYWYRQILGQGPELLVQFQDESVVDDSQLPKDRFSAERLKGVDSTLKIQPAELGDSAMYLCASSLGQGTYEQYFGPGTRLTVT.

Concerning this clone: An end of the junction does not agree with germline; a read error may underlie this. The chain uses TRBV5-1 and TRBJ2-1; D is perhaps TRBD2 (6 bases). The CDR3 covers 15 residues. Germline loops: CDR1 SGHRS, CDR2 YFSETQ. The CDR3 protein is CASSHGASEYNGQFF. CDR3 in DNA: TGCGCCAGCAGTCATGGGGCTAGCGAATACAATGGGCAGTTCTTC. Looking up the rest from reference TRBV5-1 and TRBJ2-1 gives the full variable domain: KAGVTQTPRYLIKTRGQQVTLSCSPISGHRSVSWYQQTPGQGLQFLFEYFSETQRNKGNFPGRFSGRQFSNSRSEMNVSTLELGDSALYLCASSHGASEYNGQFFGPGTRLTVL.